These T cell receptor beta chains were read from a single sample in a study of blood T cell repertoires in COVID-19. Here immunoSEQ multiplex PCR was the method, and the copy in TCRdb shows in-frame clones only, minus some. The table has 150,000 or so clones, 60% to 80% seen once. The source material was peripheral blood. All receptors come from a woman aged 50 to 60 with active or convalescent COVID-19. Each CDR3 is given with its conserved first and last residue. A D gene is named only where the DNA matches it firmly. Part of the rows lack a size; the others show once, few, many or a class for expanded clones.

>TRBJ2-3|TRBD2|-|TRBV9
TGTGCCAGCAGCTCCGGGGGGGCGGATACGCAGTATTTT
CASSSGGADTQYF
>TRBJ1-5|-|-|TRBV30
TGTGCCTGGAGTCGGCTCGGCGGGATTAGCAATCAGCCCCAGCATTTT
CAWSRLGGISNQPQHF
>TRBJ1-1|-|-|TRBV18
TGTGCCAGCTCAATTGAGAGGGTAAAAACTGAAGCTTTCTTT
CASSIERVKTEAFF
>TRBJ1-5|-|-|TRBV30
TGTGCCTGGAGGGGACATGGGGAAGGTAGCAATCAGCCCCAGCATTTT
CAWRGHGEGSNQPQHF
>TRBJ2-7|TRBD2|-|TRBV7-2
TGTGCCAGCAGCTTAGGGGGCGGGGGCTCCTACGAGCAGTACTTC
CASSLGGGGSYEQYF
>TRBJ2-7|TRBD1|-|TRBV6-5
TGTGCCAGCAGCTGGGGGACAGGCTCCTACGAGCAGTACTTC
CASSWGTGSYEQYF
>TRBJ2-5|-|-|TRBV7-2
TGTGCCAGCAGCTTAGGTCTCGGGGAGACCCAGTACTTC
CASSLGLGETQYF
>TRBJ2-2|TRBD2|-|TRBV19
TGTGCCAGTCAACGTGGGGGACTAGCGGGGGAGAACACCGGGGAGCTGTTTTTT
CASQRGGLAGENTGELFF
>TRBJ2-5|TRBD1|once|TRBV28
TGTGCCAGCAGTTTACAGGGGGCGGGGGAGACCCAGTACTTC
CASSLQGAGETQYF
>TRBJ1-5|TRBD1|-|TRBV3-1/TRBV3-2
TGTGCCAGCAGCCGGTCGGGACAGGGGCAGCCCCAGCATTTT
CASSRSGQGQPQHF
>TRBJ1-5|-|-|TRBV2
TGTGCCAGCGGGGCGCAGTCCTGGAATCAGCCCCAGCATTTT
CASGAQSWNQPQHF
>TRBJ1-1|-|once|TRBV18
TGTGCCAGCTCACCACTAGCACGTACTATGAACACTGAAGCTTTCTTT
CASSPLARTMNTEAFF
>TRBJ1-1|TRBD1|-|TRBV4-3
TGCGCCAGCAGCCGGGACAGGGGGGGCACTGAAGCTTTCTTT
CASSRDRGGTEAFF
>TRBJ2-3|TRBD2|-|TRBV7-2
TGTGCCAGCAGCTTAGCGCCGGGGGTAGCGGGAGGTATAGATACGCAGTATTTT
CASSLAPGVAGGIDTQYF
>TRBJ2-1|TRBD2|-|TRBV7-6
TGTGCCAGCAGCCCTAGACTAGCGGGAGGGCCGGGGAATGAGCAGTTCTTC
CASSPRLAGGPGNEQFF
>TRBJ1-2|TRBD1|-|TRBV5-1
TGCGCCAGCAGGCAAAGGGGACAGGTAGAGGACTATGGCTACACCTTC
CASRQRGQVEDYGYTF
>TRBJ1-2|-|-|TRBV15
TGTGCCACCAGCAGAGATGCAGCGAATGGCTACACCTTC
CATSRDAANGYTF
>TRBJ2-1|-|many|TRBV19
TGTGCCAGTAGTAGTCGACAGTACAATGAGCAGTTCTTC
CASSSRQYNEQFF
>TRBJ1-1|-|-|TRBV27
TGTGCCAGCAGTTTATGGGGCACCTCGAGAGATGAAGCTTTCTTT
CASSLWGTSRDEAFF
>TRBJ2-3|-|few|TRBV7-2
TGTGCCAGCAGCCACGAGACAAACACAGATACGCAGTATTTT
CASSHETNTDTQYF
>TRBJ1-5|TRBD1|-|TRBV7-8
TGTGCCAGCAGCTTGGGGCCCTTGACAGGGGCCCTATATCAGCCCCAGCATTTT
CASSLGPLTGALYQPQHF
>TRBJ1-5|-|-|TRBV6-2/TRBV6-3
TGTGCCAGCAGCCGGGCCGCACTTAGCAATCAGCCCCAGCATTTT
CASSRAALSNQPQHF
>TRBJ2-1|TRBD1|-|TRBV5-5
TGTGCCAGCAGCTTCAACGAATACCGGGACAGGGAGCAGTTCTTC
CASSFNEYRDREQFF
>TRBJ1-1|-|-|TRBV9
TGTGCCAGCAGCGCCTCTCGCGACGCGGTAGCTTTCTTT
CASSASRDAVAFF
>TRBJ1-1|TRBD1|-|TRBV6-2/TRBV6-3
TGTGCCAGCAGTTACCCCGAGGGACAGGGGTCTGAAGCTTTCTTT
CASSYPEGQGSEAFF
>TRBJ1-1|-|once|TRBV7-2
TGTGCCAGCAGCTCCCAGGGCCGGCTCACTGAAGCTTTCTTT
CASSSQGRLTEAFF
>TRBJ1-2|-|-|TRBV13
TGTGCCAGCAGCTTAGGGCCCCCGGGGAGGCTTCAGGGCTACACCTTC
CASSLGPPGRLQGYTF
>TRBJ1-4|TRBD1|-|TRBV28
TGTGCCAGCAGCTCGAAACAGGGGGGTAATGAAAAACTGTTTTTT
CASSSKQGGNEKLFF
>TRBJ2-1|TRBD1|-|TRBV15
TGTGCCACCAGCAGAGATCAAGGACAGGTCTCAAATGAGCAGTTCTTC
CATSRDQGQVSNEQFF